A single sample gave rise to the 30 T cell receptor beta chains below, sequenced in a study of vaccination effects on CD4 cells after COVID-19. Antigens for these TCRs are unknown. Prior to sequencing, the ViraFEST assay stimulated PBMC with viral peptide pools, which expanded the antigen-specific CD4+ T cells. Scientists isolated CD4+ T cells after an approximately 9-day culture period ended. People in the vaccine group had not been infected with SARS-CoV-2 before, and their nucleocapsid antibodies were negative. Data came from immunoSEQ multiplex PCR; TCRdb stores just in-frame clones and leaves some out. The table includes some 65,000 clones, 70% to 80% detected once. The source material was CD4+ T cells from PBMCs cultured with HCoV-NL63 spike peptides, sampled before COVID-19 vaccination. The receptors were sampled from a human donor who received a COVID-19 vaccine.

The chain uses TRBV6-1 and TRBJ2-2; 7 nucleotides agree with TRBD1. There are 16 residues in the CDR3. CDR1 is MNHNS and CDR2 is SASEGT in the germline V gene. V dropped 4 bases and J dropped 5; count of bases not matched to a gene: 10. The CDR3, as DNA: TGTGCCAGCAGTGGACAATCGGCAGGGGGAACCGGGGAGCTGTTTTTT. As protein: CASSGQSAGGTGELFF.

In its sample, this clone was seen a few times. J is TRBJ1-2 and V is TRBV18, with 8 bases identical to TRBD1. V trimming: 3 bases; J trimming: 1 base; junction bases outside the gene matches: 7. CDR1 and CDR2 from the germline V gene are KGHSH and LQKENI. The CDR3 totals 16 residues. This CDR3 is CASSPTGDVRNYGYTF. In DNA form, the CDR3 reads TGTGCCAGCTCACCGACAGGGGATGTACGTAACTATGGCTACACCTTC.

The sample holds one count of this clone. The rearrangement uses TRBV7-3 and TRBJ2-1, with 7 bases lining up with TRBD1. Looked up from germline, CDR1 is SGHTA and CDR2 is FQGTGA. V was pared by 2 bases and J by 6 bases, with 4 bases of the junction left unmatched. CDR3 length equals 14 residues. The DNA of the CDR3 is TGTGCCAGCAGCTTATACGCAGGGGGCAATGAGCAGTTCTTC. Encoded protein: CASSLYAGGNEQFF. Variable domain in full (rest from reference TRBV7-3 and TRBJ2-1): GAGVSQTPSNKVTEKGKYVELRCDPISGHTALYWYRQSLGQGPEFLIYFQGTGAADDSGLPNDRFFAVRPEGSVSTLKIQRTERGDSAVYLCASSLYAGGNEQFFGPGTRLTVL.

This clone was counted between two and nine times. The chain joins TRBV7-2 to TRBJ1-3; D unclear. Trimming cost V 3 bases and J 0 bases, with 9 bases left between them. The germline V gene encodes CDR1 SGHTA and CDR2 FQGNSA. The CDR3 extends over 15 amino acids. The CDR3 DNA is TGTGCCAGCAGCTTCAGCAGAGCCTCTGGAAACACCATATATTTT. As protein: CASSFSRASGNTIYF. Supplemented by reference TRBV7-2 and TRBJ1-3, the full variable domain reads GAGVSQSPSNKVTEKGKDVELRCDPISGHTALYWYRQSLGQGLEFLIYFQGNSAPDKSGLPSDRFSAERTGGSVSTLTIQRTQQEDSAVYLCASSFSRASGNTIYFGEGSWLTVV.

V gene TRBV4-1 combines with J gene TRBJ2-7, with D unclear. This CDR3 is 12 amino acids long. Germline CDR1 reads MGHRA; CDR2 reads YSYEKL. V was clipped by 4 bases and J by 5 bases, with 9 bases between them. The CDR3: CASSPLRNEQYV. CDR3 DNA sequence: TGCGCCAGCAGCCCCCTGAGGAACGAGCAGTACGTC.

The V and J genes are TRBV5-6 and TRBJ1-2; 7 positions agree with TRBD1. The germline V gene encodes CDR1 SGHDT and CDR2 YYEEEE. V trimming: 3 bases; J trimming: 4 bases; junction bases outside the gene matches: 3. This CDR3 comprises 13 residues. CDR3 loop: CASSSGTAYGYTF. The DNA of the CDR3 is TGTGCCAGCAGCTCCGGGACAGCCTATGGCTACACCTTC.

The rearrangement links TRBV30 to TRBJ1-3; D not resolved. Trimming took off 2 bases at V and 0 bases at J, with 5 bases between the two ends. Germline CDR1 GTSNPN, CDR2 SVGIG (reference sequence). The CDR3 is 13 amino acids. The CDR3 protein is CAWSLNSGNTIYF. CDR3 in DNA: TGTGCCTGGAGTCTTAACTCTGGAAACACCATATATTTT.

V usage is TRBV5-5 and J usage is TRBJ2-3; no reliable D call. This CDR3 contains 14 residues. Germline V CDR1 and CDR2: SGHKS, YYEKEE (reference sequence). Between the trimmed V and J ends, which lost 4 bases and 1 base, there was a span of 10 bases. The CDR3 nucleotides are TGTGCCAGCAGCGCTGTTGCGGGCACAGATACGCAGTATTTT. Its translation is CASSAVAGTDTQYF.

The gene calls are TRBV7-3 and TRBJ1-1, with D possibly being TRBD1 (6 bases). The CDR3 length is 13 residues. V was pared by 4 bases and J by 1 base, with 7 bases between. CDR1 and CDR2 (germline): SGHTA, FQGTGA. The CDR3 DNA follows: TGTGCCAGCAGCTCGGACAGGAACACTGAAGCTTTCTTT. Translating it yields CASSSDRNTEAFF.

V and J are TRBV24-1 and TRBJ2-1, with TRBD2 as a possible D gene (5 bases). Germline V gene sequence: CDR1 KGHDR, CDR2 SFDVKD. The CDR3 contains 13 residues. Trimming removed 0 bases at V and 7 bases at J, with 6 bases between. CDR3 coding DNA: TGTGCCACCAGTGATTTGTGGAGGAATGAGCAGTTCTTC. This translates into CATSDLWRNEQFF.

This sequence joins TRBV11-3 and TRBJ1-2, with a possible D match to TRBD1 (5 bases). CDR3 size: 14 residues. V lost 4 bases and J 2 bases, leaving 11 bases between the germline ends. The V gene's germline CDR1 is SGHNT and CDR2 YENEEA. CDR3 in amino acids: CASSSEGTNYGYTF. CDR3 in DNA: TGTGCCAGCAGCTCCGAGGGGACCAACTATGGCTACACCTTC.

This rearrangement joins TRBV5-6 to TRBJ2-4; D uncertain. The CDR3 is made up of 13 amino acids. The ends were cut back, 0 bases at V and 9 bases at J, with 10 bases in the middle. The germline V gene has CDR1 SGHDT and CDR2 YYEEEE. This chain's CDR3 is CASSLVGVGIQYF. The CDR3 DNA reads TGTGCCAGCAGCTTGGTTGGGGTGGGCATTCAGTACTTC.

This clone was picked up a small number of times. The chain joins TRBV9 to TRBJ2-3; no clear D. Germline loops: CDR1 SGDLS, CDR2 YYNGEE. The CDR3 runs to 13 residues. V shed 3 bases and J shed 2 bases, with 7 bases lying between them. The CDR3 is CASSARDTDTQYF. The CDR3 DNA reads TGTGCCAGCAGCGCCCGCGACACAGATACGCAGTATTTT.

The CDR3 nucleotides are TGTGCCAGCAGCAACCGACTGACAGATACGCAGTATTTT. Its protein is CASSNRLTDTQYF. The chain has TRBV6-6 and TRBJ2-3, with D uncertain. Germline lookup yields CDR1 MNHNY and CDR2 SVGAGI (reference sequence). V was pared by 6 bases and J by 3 bases, with 10 bases between. The CDR3 loop spans 13 amino acids.

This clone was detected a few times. The CDR3 nucleotides read TGTGCCAGCAGCCGCAGATATCTGGAGACCCAGTACTTC. Its translation: CASSRRYLETQYF. This chain links TRBV7-2 with TRBJ2-5; no reliable D call. CDR1 is SGHTA, CDR2 FQGNSA, per germline. The CDR3 sequence is 13 residues long. V shed 5 bases and J shed 5 bases, with 12 bases lying between them.

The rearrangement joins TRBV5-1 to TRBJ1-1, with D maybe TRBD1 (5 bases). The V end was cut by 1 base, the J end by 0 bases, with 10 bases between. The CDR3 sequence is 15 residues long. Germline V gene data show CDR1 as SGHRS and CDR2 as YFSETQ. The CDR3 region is CASSLLDSLNTEAFF. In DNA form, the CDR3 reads TGCGCCAGCAGCTTGTTAGACAGTTTGAACACTGAAGCTTTCTTT. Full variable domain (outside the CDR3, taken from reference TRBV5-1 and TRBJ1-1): KAGVTQTPRYLIKTRGQQVTLSCSPISGHRSVSWYQQTPGQGLQFLFEYFSETQRNKGNFPGRFSGRQFSNSRSEMNVSTLELGDSALYLCASSLLDSLNTEAFFGQGTRLTVV.

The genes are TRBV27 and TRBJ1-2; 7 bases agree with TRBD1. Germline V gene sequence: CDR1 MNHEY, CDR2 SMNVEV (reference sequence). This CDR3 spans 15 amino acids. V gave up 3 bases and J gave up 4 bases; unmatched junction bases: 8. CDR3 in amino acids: CASSLYRQGGYGYTF. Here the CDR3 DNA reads TGTGCCAGCAGTTTGTATCGACAGGGAGGCTATGGCTACACCTTC.

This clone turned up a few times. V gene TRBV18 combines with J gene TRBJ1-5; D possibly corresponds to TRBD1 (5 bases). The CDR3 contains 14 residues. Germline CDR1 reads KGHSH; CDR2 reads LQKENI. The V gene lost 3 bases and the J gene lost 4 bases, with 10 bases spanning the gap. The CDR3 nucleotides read TGTGCCAGCTCACCCCAGACAGTAAATCAGCCCCAGCATTTT. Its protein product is CASSPQTVNQPQHF. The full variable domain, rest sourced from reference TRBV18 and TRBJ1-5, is NAGVMQNPRHLVRRRGQEARLRCSPMKGHSHVYWYRQLPEEGLKFMVYLQKENIIDESGMPKERFSAEFPKEGPSILRIQQVVRGDSAAYFCASSPQTVNQPQHFGDGTRLSIL.

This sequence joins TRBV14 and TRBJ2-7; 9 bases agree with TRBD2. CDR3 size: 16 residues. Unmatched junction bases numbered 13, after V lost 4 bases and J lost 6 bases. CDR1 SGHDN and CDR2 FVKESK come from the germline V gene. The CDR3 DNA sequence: TGTGCCAGCAGCCTCACTTGGGGGACTAGCAACGGCGAGCAGTACGTC. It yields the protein CASSLTWGTSNGEQYV.

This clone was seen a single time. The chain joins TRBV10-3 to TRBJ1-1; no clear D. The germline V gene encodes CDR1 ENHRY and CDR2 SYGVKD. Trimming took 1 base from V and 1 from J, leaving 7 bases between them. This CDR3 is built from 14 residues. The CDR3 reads CAISEWVGNTEAFF. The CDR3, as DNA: TGTGCCATCAGTGAGTGGGTAGGGAACACTGAAGCTTTCTTT.

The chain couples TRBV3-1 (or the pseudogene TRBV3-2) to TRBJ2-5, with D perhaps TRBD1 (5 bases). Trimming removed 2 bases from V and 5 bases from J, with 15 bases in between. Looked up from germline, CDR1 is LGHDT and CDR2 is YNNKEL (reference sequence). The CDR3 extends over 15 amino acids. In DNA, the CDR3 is TGTGCCAGCAGCCAATTCCTAGGGGTAGGTGAGACCCAGTACTTC. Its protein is CASSQFLGVGETQYF.

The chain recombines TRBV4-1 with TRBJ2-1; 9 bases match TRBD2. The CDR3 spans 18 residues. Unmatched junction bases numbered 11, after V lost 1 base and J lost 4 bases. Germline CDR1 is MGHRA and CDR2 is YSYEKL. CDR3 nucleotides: TGCGCCAGCAGCCAAGTTCTACCCCGCGCGGGGGGGTACAATGAGCAGTTCTTC. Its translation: CASSQVLPRAGGYNEQFF.

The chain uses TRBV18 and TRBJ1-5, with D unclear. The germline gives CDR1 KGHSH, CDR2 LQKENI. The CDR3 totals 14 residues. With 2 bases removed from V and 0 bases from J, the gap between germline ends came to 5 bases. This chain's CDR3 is CASSPGDSNQPQHF. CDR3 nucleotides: TGTGCCAGCTCACCAGGGGATAGCAATCAGCCCCAGCATTTT.

DNA for the CDR3: TGTGCCAGCAGTCCGGGTCGGACGACGAATGAAAAACTGTTTTTT. This codes for CASSPGRTTNEKLFF. This sequence joins TRBV6-6 and TRBJ1-4; D is undetermined. V lost 5 bases and J 5 bases, leaving 15 bases between the germline ends. The length of the CDR3 is 15 residues. Germline CDR1 and CDR2: MNHNY and SVGAGI (reference sequence).

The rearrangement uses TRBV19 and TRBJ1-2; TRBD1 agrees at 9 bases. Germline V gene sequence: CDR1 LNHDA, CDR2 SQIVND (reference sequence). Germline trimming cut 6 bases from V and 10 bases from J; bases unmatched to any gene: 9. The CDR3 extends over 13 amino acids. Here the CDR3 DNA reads TGTGCCAGTAGAGGGACAGGGAATATTGACTACACCTTC. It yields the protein CASRGTGNIDYTF.

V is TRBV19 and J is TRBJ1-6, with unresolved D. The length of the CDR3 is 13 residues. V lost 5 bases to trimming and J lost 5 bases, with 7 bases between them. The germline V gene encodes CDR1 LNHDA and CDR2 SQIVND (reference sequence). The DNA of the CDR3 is TGTGCCAGTAGTGATCGGGATAATTCACCCCTCCACTTT. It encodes CASSDRDNSPLHF.

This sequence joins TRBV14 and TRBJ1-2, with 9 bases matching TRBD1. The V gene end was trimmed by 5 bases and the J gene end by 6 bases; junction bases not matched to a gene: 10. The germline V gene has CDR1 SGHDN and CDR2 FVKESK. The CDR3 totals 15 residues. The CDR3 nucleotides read TGTGCCAGCAGCGGACAGGGGCCCCTGATTGATGGCTACACCTTC. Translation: CASSGQGPLIDGYTF.

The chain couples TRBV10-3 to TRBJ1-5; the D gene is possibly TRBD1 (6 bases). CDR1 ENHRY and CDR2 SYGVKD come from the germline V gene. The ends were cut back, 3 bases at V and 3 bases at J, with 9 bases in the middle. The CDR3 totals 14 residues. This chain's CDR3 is CAISEQGVNQPQHF. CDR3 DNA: TGTGCCATCAGTGAACAGGGAGTCAATCAGCCCCAGCATTTT.

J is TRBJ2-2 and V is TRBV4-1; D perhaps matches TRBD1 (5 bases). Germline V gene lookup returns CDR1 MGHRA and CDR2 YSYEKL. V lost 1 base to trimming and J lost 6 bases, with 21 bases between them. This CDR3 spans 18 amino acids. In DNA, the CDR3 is TGCGCCAGCAGCCAAGGTCTCAGGGTAGGCGTGTGGTCCGGGGAGCTGTTTTTT. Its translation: CASSQGLRVGVWSGELFF.

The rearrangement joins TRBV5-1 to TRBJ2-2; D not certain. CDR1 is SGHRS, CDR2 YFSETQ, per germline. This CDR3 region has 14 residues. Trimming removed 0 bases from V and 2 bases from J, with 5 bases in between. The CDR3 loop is CASSLEPNTGELFF. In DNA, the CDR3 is TGCGCCAGCAGCTTGGAACCAAACACCGGGGAGCTGTTTTTT.